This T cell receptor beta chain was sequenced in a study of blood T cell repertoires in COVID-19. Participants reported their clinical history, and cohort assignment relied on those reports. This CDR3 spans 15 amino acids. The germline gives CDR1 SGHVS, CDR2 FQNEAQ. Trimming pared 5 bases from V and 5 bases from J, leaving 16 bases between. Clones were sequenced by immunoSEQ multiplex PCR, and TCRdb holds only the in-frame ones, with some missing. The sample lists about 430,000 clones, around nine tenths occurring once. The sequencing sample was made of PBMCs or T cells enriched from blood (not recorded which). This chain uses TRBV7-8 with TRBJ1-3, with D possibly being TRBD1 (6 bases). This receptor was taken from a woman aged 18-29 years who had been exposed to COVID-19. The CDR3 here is CASSNRASARNTIYF. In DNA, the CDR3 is TGTGCCAGCAGCAACAGGGCCTCCGCGAGAAACACCATATATTTT.